These T cell receptor beta chains were read from a single sample in a study of shared T cell receptors in the human thymus. Measured with immunoSEQ multiplex PCR; TCRdb has only the in-frame clones, and not every one. The table shows about 710,000 clones, with more than 70% occurring only once. The sample also formed part of further work on human thymus T cells.

Sequencing was performed on thymocytes. The origin of the receptors is a boy younger than two with a congenital heart defect. The conserved cysteine and the conserved F or W are not part of the CDR3 here. The order of the fields is J gene, V gene, CDR3 protein.

J: TRBJ2-1
V: TRBV10-3
CDR3: AISPGGAGGPVNEQF

J: TRBJ2-4
V: TRBV19
CDR3: ASSNPGTSKNIQY

J: TRBJ2-5
V: TRBV5-8
CDR3: ASSLGPGIETQY

J: TRBJ2-3
V: TRBV6-5
CDR3: ASIATSTDTQY

J: TRBJ2-3
V: TRBV19
CDR3: ASSRSLAGGIRDTQY

J: TRBJ1-1
V: TRBV5-4
CDR3: ASSLDLSMNTEAF

J: TRBJ1-1
V: TRBV5-6
CDR3: ASSKTGPNTEAF

J: TRBJ1-1
V: TRBV4-3
CDR3: ASSQDKGLTEAF

J: TRBJ2-7
V: TRBV7-3
CDR3: ASSLGPGTAYEQY

J: TRBJ1-1
V: TRBV27
CDR3: ASRHGTGGTEAF

J: TRBJ2-1
V: TRBV4-1
CDR3: ASSQAAPGGPNEQF

J: TRBJ2-7
V: TRBV10-1
CDR3: ASSLDRGYEQY

J: TRBJ2-2
V: TRBV19
CDR3: ASSYTSAYGNTGELF

J: TRBJ2-3
V: TRBV19
CDR3: ASSTTGKGTDTQY

J: TRBJ2-2
V: TRBV7-6
CDR3: ASSYGQGLNTGELF

J: TRBJ2-3
V: TRBV14
CDR3: ASSPAQDPPFTDTQY

J: TRBJ1-1
V: TRBV6-1
CDR3: ASSEAPPRALNTEAF

J: TRBJ1-5
V: TRBV27
CDR3: ASSPFRSNQPQH

J: TRBJ2-2
V: TRBV9
CDR3: ASNQNTGELF

J: TRBJ2-7
V: TRBV18
CDR3: ASSPPEGDRVTYEQY

J: TRBJ2-4
V: TRBV11-2
CDR3: ASSFLVRDRVENIQY

J: TRBJ2-3
V: TRBV28
CDR3: ASSPHMPSGLAVPDTQY

J: TRBJ2-7
V: TRBV14
CDR3: ASSRYPRTRSYEQY

J: TRBJ2-5
V: TRBV6-1
CDR3: ASSSRPRGGTQY

J: TRBJ2-7
V: TRBV5-6
CDR3: ASSTGQGEDEQY

J: TRBJ2-3
V: TRBV7-9
CDR3: ASSPGEGVTDTQY

J: TRBJ2-2
V: TRBV15
CDR3: ATRAGNTGELF

J: TRBJ1-5
V: TRBV28
CDR3: ASSLGDRAIQPQH

J: TRBJ2-1
V: TRBV9
CDR3: ASSVEIGLMPGGNEQF

J: TRBJ2-5
V: TRBV2
CDR3: ASSEGAAIGAQY

J: TRBJ2-1
V: TRBV7-9
CDR3: ASSPGVLALYSEQF

J: TRBJ1-2
V: TRBV7-2
CDR3: ASSQGLYGYT

J: TRBJ2-7
V: TRBV25-1
CDR3: ASSGLRAAGLGVIEQY

J: TRBJ2-7
V: TRBV27
CDR3: ASSLFWRDRGFNEQY

J: TRBJ2-6
V: TRBV2
CDR3: ASRRTAGTALTGANVLT

J: TRBJ1-4
V: TRBV4-3
CDR3: ASSQAVGATNEKLF

J: TRBJ2-7
V: TRBV7-2
CDR3: ASSFRTSFTGESEQY

J: TRBJ2-7
V: TRBV29-1
CDR3: SACQAGGAPYEQY

J: TRBJ1-2
V: TRBV6-1
CDR3: ASSELTGLTSYGYT

J: TRBJ2-4
V: TRBV19
CDR3: ASSPGTSGKGNIQY

J: TRBJ2-1
V: TRBV19
CDR3: ASMRRDRVYNEQF